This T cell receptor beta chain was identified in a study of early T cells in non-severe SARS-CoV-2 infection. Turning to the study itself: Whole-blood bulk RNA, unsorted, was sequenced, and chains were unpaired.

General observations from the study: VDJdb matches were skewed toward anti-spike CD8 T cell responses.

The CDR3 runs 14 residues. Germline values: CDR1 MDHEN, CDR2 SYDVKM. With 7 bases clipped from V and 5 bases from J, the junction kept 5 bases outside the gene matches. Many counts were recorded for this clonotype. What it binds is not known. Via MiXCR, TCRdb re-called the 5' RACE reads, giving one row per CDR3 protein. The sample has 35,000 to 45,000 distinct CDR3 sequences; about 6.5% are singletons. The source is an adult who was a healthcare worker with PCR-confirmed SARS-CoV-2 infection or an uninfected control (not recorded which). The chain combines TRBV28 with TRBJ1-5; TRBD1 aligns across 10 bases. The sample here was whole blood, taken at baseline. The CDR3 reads CASTPGQGHQPQHF. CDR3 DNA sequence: TGTGCCAGCACTCCGGGACAGGGGCATCAGCCCCAGCATTTT. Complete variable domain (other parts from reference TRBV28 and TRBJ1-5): DVKVTQSSRYLVKRTGEKVFLECVQDMDHENMFWYRQDPGLGLRLIYFSYDVKMKEKGDIPEGYSVSREKKERFSLILESASTNQTSMYLCASTPGQGHQPQHFGDGTRLSIL.